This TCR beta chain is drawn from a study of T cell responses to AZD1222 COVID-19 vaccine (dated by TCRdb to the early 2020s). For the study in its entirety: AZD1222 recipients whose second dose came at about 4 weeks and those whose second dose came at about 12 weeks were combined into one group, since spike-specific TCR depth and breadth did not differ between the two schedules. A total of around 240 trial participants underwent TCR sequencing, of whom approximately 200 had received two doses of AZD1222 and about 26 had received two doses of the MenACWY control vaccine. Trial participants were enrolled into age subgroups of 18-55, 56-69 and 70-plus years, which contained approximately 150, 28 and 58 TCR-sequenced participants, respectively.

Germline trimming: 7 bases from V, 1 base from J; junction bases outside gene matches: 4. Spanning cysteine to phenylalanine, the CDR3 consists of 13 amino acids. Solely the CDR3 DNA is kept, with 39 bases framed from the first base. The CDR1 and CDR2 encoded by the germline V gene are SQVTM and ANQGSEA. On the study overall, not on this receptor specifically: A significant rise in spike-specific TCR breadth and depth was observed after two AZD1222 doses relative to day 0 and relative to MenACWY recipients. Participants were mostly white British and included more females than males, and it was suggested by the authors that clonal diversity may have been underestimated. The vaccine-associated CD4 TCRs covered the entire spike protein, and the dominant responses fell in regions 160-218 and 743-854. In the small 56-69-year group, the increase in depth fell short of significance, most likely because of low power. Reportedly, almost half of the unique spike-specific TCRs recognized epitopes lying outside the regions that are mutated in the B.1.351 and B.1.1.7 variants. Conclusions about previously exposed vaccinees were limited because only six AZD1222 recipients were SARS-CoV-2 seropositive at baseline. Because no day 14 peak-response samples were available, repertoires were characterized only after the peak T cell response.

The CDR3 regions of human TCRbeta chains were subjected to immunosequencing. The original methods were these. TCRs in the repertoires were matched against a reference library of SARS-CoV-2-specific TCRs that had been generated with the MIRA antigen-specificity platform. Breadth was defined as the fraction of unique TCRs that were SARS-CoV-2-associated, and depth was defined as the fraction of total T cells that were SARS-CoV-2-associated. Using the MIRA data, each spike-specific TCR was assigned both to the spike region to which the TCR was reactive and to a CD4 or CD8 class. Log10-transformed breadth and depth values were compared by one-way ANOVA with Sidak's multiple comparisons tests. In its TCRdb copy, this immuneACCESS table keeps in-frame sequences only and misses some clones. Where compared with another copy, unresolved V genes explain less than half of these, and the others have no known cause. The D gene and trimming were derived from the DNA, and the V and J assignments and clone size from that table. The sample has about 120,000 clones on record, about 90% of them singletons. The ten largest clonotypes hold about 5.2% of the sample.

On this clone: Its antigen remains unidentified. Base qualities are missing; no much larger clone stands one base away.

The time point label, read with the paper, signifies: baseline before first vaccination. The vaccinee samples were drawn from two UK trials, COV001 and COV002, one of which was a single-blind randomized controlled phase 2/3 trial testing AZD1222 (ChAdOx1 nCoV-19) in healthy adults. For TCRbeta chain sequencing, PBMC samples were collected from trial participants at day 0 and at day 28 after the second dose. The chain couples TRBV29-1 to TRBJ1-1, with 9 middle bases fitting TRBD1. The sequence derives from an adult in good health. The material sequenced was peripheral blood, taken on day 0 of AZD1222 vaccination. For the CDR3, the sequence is CSGWDRENTEAFF. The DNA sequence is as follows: TGCAGCGGCTGGGACAGGGAGAACACTGAAGCTTTCTTT.